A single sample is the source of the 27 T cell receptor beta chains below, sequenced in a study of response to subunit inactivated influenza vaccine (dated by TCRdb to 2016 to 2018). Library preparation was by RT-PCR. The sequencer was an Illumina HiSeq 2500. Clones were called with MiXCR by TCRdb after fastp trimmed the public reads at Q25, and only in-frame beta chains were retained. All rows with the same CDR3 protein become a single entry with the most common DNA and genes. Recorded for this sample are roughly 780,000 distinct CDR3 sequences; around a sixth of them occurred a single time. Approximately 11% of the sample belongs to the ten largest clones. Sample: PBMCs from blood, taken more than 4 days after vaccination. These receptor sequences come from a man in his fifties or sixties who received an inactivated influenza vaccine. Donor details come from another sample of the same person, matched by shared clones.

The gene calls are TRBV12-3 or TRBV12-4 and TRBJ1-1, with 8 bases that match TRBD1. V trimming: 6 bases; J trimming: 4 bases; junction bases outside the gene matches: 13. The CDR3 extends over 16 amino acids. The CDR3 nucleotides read TGTGCCAGCAGCCCCGGGACAGGCGGGGGAAGCACTGAAGCTTTCTTT. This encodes CASSPGTGGGSTEAFF.

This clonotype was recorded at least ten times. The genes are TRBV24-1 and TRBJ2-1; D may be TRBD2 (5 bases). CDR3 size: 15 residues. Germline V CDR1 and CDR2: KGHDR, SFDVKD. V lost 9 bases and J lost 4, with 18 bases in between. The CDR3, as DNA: TGTGCCACCGCCAACTCAGAGGGTCATTACAATGAGCAGTTCTTC. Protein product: CATANSEGHYNEQFF.

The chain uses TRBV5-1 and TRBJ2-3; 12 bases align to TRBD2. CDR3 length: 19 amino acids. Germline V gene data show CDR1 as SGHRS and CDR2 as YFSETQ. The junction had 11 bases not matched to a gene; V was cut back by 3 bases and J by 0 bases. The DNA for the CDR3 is TGCGCCAGCAGCTCACCCGAGTTAACTAGCGGGGGGAGCACAGATACGCAGTATTTT. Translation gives CASSSPELTSGGSTDTQYF.

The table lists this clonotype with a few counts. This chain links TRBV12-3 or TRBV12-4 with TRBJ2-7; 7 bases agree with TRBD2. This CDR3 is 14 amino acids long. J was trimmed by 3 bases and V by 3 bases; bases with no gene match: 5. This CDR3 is CASSFAGVGYEQYF. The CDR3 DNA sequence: TGTGCCAGCAGTTTCGCGGGGGTCGGCTACGAGCAGTACTTC.

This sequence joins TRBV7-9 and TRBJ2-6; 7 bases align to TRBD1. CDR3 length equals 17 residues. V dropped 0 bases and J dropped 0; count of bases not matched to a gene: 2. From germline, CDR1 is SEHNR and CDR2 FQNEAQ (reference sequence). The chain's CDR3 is CASSLAGQSSGANVLTF. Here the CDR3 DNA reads TGTGCCAGCAGCTTAGCGGGACAGAGCTCTGGGGCCAACGTCCTGACTTTC.

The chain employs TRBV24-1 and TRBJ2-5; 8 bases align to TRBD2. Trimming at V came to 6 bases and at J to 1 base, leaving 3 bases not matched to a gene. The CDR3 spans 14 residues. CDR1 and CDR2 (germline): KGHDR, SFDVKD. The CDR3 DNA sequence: TGTGCCACCAGTCTAGCGGGTACCCAAGAGACCCAGTACTTC. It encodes CATSLAGTQETQYF.

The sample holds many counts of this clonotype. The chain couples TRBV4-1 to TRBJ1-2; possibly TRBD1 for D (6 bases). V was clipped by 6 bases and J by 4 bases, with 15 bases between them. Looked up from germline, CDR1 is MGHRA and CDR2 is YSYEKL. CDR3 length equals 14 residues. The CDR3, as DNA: TGCGCCAGCAGGGGGGGGCCGTCATCCTATGGCTACACCTTC. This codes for CASRGGPSSYGYTF.

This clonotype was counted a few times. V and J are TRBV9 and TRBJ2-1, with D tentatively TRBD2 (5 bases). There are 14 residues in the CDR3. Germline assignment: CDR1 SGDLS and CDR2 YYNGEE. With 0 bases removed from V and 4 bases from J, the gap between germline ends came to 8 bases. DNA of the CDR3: TGTGCCAGCAGCGTAGGAGGGCGGTACAATGAGCAGTTCTTC. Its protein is CASSVGGRYNEQFF.

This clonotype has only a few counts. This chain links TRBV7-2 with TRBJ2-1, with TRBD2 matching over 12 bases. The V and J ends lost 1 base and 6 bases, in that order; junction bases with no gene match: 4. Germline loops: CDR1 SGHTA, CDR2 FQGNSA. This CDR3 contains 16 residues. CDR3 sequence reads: CASSLGASGRGNEQFF. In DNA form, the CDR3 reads TGTGCCAGCAGCTTAGGGGCTAGCGGGAGGGGCAATGAGCAGTTCTTC.

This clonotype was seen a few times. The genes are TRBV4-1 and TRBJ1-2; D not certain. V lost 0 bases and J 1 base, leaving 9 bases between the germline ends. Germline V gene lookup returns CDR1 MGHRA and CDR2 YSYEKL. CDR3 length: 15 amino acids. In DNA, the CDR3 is TGCGCCAGCAGCCAAGACAGCTCCTTTAACTATGGCTACACCTTC. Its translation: CASSQDSSFNYGYTF.

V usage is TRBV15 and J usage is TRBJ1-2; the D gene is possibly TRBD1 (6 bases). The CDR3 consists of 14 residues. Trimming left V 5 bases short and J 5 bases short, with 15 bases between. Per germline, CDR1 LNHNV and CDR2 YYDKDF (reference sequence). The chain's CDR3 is CATSVGDTTYGYTF. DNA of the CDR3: TGTGCCACCAGCGTAGGGGACACTACGTATGGCTACACCTTC.

The DNA for the CDR3 is TGTGCCATCAGTGATAGTCCAGGGAACCAAAACATTCAGTACTTC. As protein: CAISDSPGNQNIQYF. The chain links TRBV10-3 to TRBJ2-4, with D perhaps matching TRBD1 (5 bases). Germline V gene lookup returns CDR1 ENHRY and CDR2 SYGVKD. V was pared by 3 bases and J by 5 bases, with 14 bases between. The CDR3 has 15 amino acids.

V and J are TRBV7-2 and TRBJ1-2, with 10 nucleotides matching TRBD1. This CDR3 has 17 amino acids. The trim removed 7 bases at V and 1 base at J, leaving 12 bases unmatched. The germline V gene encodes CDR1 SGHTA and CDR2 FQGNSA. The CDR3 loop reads CASTHAGGQGNNYGYTF. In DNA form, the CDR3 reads TGTGCCAGCACCCACGCCGGGGGACAGGGGAATAACTATGGCTACACCTTC.

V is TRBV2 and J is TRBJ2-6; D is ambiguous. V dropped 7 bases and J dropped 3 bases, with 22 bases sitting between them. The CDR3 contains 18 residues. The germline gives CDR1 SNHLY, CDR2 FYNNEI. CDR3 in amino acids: CASIHHWRDLGGANVLTF. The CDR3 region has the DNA TGTGCCAGCATTCATCATTGGAGAGATCTGGGTGGGGCCAACGTCCTGACTTTC.

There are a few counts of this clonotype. The CDR3 DNA follows: TGTGCCAGCAGCTTAATGAACTCCTACGAGCAGTACTTC. This encodes CASSLMNSYEQYF. J is TRBJ2-7 and V is TRBV7-3; D is unclear. Trimming cost V 1 base and J 0 bases, with 4 bases left between them. The CDR3 spans 13 residues. Germline V lookup: CDR1 SGHTA, CDR2 FQGTGA.

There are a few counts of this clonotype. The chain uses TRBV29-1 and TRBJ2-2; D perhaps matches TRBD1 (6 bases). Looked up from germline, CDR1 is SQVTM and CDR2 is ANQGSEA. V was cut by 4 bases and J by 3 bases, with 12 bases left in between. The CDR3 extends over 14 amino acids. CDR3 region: CSVVSGGYTGELFF. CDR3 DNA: TGCAGCGTTGTTAGTGGGGGCTACACCGGGGAGCTGTTTTTT.

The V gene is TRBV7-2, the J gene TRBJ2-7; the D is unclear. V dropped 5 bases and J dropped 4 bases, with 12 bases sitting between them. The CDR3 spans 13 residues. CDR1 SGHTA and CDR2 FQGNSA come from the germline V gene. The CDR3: CASSPMDGYEQYF. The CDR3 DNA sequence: TGTGCCAGCAGCCCCATGGACGGGTACGAGCAGTACTTC.

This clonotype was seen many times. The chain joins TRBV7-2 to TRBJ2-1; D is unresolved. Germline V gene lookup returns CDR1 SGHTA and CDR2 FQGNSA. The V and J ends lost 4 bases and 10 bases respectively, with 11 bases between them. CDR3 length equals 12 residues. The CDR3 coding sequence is TGTGCCAGCAGCTCCGGCCCAAGGGAGCAGTTCTTC. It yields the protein CASSSGPREQFF.

CDR3: CASSVSGQILSGANVLTF. The CDR3 DNA reads as TGTGCCAGCAGCGTATCGGGACAGATACTCTCTGGGGCCAACGTCCTGACTTTC. The chain carries TRBV9 and TRBJ2-6, with 7 positions matching TRBD1. This CDR3 comprises 18 residues. The V gene's germline CDR1 is SGDLS and CDR2 YYNGEE. V lost 1 base, J lost 0 bases, and 7 bases stayed unmatched.

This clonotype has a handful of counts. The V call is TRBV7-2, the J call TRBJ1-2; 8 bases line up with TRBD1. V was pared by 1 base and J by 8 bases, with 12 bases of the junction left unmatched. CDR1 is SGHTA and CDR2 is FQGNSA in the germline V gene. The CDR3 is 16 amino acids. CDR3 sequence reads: CASSLEQTGQGGGYTF. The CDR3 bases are TGTGCCAGCAGCTTAGAACAAACCGGACAGGGAGGCGGCTACACCTTC.

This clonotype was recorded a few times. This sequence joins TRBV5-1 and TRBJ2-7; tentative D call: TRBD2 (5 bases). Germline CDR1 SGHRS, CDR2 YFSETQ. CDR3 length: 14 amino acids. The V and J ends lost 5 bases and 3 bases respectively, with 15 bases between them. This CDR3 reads CASRATRELYEQYF. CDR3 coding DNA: TGCGCCAGCAGAGCGACGAGGGAGCTCTACGAGCAGTACTTC.

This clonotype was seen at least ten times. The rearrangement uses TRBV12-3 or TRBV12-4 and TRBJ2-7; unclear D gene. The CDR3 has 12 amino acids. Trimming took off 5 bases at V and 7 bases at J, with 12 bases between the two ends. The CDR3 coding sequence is TGTGCCAGCAGTCGACGACCGCAGGAGCAGTACTTC. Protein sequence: CASSRRPQEQYF.

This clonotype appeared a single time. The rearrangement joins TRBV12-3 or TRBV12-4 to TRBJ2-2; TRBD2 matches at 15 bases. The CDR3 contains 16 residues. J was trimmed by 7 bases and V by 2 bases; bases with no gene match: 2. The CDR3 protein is CASSLRTSGGDGELFF. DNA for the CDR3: TGTGCCAGCAGTTTACGGACTAGCGGGGGGGACGGGGAGCTGTTTTTT.

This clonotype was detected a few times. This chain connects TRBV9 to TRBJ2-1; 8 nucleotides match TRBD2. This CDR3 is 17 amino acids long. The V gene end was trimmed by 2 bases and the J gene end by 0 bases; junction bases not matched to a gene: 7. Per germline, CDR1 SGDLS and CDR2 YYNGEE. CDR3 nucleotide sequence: TGTGCCAGCAGCGTCCAAGCGGGAGCAAGCTCCTACAATGAGCAGTTCTTC. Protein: CASSVQAGASSYNEQFF.

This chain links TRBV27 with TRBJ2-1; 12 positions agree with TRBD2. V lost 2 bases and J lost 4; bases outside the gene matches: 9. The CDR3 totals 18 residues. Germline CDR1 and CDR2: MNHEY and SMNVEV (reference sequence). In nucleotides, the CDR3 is TGTGCCAGCAGTTTACTAGCGGGAGGGCCTAGTCCTTACAATGAGCAGTTCTTC. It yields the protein CASSLLAGGPSPYNEQFF.

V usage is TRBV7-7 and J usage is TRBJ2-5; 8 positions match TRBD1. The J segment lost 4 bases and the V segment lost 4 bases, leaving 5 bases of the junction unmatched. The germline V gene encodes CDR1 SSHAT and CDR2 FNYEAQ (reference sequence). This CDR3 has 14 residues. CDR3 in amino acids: CASSSAGGAETQYF. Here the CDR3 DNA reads TGTGCCAGCAGCTCCGCAGGGGGCGCAGAGACCCAGTACTTC.

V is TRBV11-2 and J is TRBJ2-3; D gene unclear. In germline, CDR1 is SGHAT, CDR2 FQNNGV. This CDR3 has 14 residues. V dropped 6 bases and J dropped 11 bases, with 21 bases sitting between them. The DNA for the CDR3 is TGTGCCAGCAGGTTGGGAAGAGGACCTGATGGGCAGTATTTT. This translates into CASRLGRGPDGQYF.